This T cell receptor beta chain was sequenced in a study of T cell responses to AZD1222 COVID-19 vaccine. Points from the study as a whole: No repertoire was sampled before or during the peak T cell response, only after it. In a largely white British group with more females than males, clonal diversity was possibly underestimated. Spike regions recognized by vaccine-associated CD4 TCRs spanned the protein, led by 160-218 and 743-854.

V lost 2 bases to trimming and J lost 3 bases, with 24 bases between them. The CDR3 is 19 amino acids. Germline CDR1 is MNHNS and CDR2 is SASEGT. As concerns this clone: Its target is not known.

Generated by immunoSEQ multiplex PCR, the TCRdb table keeps only in-frame clones and is missing some. The sample holds 98,000 or so clones, about 91% seen once. This TCR came from an adult in good health. V usage is TRBV6-1 and J usage is TRBJ2-3; D might be TRBD1 or TRBD2, each matching 6 bases. This sample comprised peripheral blood, obtained on day 0 of AZD1222 vaccination. CDR3 sequence (DNA): TGTGCCAGCAGTGAAAAATTGGGAATAGTGGGGGGCTTTACAGATACGCAGTATTTT. It is translated as CASSEKLGIVGGFTDTQYF.